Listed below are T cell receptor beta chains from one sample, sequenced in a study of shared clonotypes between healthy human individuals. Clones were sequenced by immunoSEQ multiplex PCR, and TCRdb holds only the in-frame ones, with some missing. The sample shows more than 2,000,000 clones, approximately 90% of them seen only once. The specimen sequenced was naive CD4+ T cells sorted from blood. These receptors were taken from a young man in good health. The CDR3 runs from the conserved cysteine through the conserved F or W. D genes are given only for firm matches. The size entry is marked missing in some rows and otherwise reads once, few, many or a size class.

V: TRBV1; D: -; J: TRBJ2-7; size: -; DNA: -; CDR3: CTSSQEVGPGSYEQYF
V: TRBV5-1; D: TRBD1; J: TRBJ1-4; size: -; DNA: TGCGCCAGCAGCTTGGATCTAGGGGGCGGTGAAAAACTGTTTTTT; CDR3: CASSLDLGGGEKLFF
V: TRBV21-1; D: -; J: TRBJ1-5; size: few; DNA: TGTGCCAGCAGCCCCGGACGGAATTATAGCAATCAGCCCCAGCATTTT; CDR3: CASSPGRNYSNQPQHF
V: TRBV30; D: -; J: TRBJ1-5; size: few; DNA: TGTGCCTGGAGTCTAAAACCAGACAGTAGCAATCAGCCCCAGCATTTT; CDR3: CAWSLKPDSSNQPQHF
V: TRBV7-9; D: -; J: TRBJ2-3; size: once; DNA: TGTGCAGGCGGGACCGCAGATACGCAGTATTTT; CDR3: CAGGTADTQYF
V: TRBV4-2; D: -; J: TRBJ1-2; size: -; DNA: TGTGCCAGCAGCCAAGACCATTCTAACTATGGCTACACCTTC; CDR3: CASSQDHSNYGYTF
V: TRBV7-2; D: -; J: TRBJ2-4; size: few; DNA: TGTGCCAGCAGCTTAGGAGCGGTTATAGCCAAAAACATTCAGTACTTC; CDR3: CASSLGAVIAKNIQYF
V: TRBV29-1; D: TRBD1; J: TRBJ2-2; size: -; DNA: TGCAGCGTTGACCAGGGGGCGAGCGGGGAGCTGTTTTTT; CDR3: CSVDQGASGELFF
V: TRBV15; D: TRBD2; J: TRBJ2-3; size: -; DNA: TGTGCCACCAGCTTACGGGGGGGCAACATAGATACGCAGTATTTT; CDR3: CATSLRGGNIDTQYF
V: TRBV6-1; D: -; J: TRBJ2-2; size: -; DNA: TGTGCCAGCAGTGAAGACAGGTTGACCCCCGGGGAGCTGTTTTTT; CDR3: CASSEDRLTPGELFF
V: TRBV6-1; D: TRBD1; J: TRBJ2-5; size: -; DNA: TGTGCCAGCAGCCCAAACCGACAGGGTCGGGAGACCCAGTACTTC; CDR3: CASSPNRQGRETQYF
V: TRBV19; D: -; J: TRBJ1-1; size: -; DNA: TGTGCCAGTAGTCCGGGGGAACCCCTTGAAGCTTTCTTT; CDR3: CASSPGEPLEAFF
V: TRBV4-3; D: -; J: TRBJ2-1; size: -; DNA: TGCGCCAGCTCCCGTGGGCTAGCCAATGAGCAGTTCTTC; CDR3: CASSRGLANEQFF
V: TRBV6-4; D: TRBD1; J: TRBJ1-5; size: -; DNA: TGTGCCAGCAACCCCGGGACAGGGCTTTTGTATGGAGGCAATCAGCCCCAGCATTTT; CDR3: CASNPGTGLLYGGNQPQHF
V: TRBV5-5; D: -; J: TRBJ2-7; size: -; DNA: TGTGCCAGCACTCTGGAGGGGAACCCAGCCGGCGAGCAGTACTTC; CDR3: CASTLEGNPAGEQYF
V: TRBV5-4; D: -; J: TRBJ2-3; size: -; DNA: TGTGCCAGCAGCTTTCCGGGACTTGTAAGCACAGATACGCAGTATTTT; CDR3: CASSFPGLVSTDTQYF
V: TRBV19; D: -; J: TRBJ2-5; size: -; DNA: TGTGCCAGTAGTACCGCAAACCAAGAGACCCAGTACTTC; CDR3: CASSTANQETQYF
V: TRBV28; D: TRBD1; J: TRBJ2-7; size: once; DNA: TGTGCCAGCAGTGGGAGCAACAGGGGCTACGAGCAGTACTTC; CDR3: CASSGSNRGYEQYF
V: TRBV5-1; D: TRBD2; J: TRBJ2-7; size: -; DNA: TGCGCCAGCAGCTTGAGCGGGGGTGCCTACGAGCAGTACTTC; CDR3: CASSLSGGAYEQYF
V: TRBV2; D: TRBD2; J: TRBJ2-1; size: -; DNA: TGTGCCAGCAGCGTCCTAGCGGGGGGGTACTACAATGAGCAGTTCTTC; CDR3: CASSVLAGGYYNEQFF
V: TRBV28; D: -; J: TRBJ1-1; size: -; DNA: TGTGCCAGCAGTCCCCCACTGGGGGGATCGACTGAAGCTTTCTTT; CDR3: CASSPPLGGSTEAFF
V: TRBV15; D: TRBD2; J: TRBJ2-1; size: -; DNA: TGTGCCACCAGCAGAGAAAAAAGGGCGGGAGGAAATCCCTACAATGAGCAGTTCTTC; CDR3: CATSREKRAGGNPYNEQFF
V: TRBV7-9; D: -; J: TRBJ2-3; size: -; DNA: TGTGCCAGCAGCCCAGATCTAGGTACGGATACGCAGTATTTT; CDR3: CASSPDLGTDTQYF